This is a list of T cell receptor beta chains from one sample in a study of T cell changes during pregnancy in multiple sclerosis. Libraries were prepared by immunoSEQ multiplex PCR; TCRdb keeps only in-frame clonotypes and omits some of them. The profile shows 25,000 to 30,000 clones, more than 85% of them singletons. The sequencing used CD4+ T cells from peripheral blood mononuclear cells, collected after pregnancy. These receptors were collected from a female donor with multiple sclerosis, enrolled in a pregnancy study. The CDR3 runs from the conserved cysteine through the conserved F or W. Each record gives: J gene, clone size, D gene, V gene, CDR3 DNA, CDR3 protein. The D gene is left open where the match is weak. Some rows have no size entry. The others give once, few or many, or a class for an expanded clone.

>TRBJ2-3|-|TRBD2|TRBV30
TGTGCCTGGACCAGCCTTAACATGGGCGGGAGGGTAGATACGCAGTATTTT
CAWTSLNMGGRVDTQYF
>TRBJ2-2|-|TRBD1|TRBV29-1
TGCAGCGTTGCGACCTCAGCAGGGGGTGGACGCGGGGAGCTGTTTTTT
CSVATSAGGGRGELFF
>TRBJ1-5|once|-|TRBV7-2
TGTGCCAGCAGCCGGGGGGGGGCAGATCAGCCCCAGCATTTT
CASSRGGADQPQHF
>TRBJ1-3|-|-|TRBV30
TGTGCCTGGAGTGTAGCGGGGCCGCTAGGAAACACCATATATTTT
CAWSVAGPLGNTIYF
>TRBJ2-7|-|-|TRBV28
TGTGCCAGCAGTTTGGGGCACCCCTACGAGCAGTACTTC
CASSLGHPYEQYF
>TRBJ1-5|-|-|TRBV18
TGTGCCAGCTCACAACAGGTAGGGGTTGGCAATCAGCCCCAGCATTTT
CASSQQVGVGNQPQHF
>TRBJ2-7|-|-|TRBV6-5
TGTGCCAGCAGTTACTCGCGAGGGACCTACGAGCAGTACTTC
CASSYSRGTYEQYF
>TRBJ2-3|-|TRBD1|TRBV5-1
TGCGCCAGCAGCTTGGGCCAGGGGGTCCGCACAGATACGCAGTATTTT
CASSLGQGVRTDTQYF
>TRBJ2-2|-|TRBD2|TRBV6-6
TGTGCCAGCAGGACCGGGACTAGCGGCACCGGGGAGCTGTTTTTT
CASRTGTSGTGELFF
>TRBJ1-6|-|TRBD1|TRBV19
TGTGCCAGTAGTACCGGGACAGTTCGGCGTTCACCCCTCCACTTT
CASSTGTVRRSPLHF